This record covers a single T cell receptor (beta chain). This CDR3 spans 12 amino acids. Germline V gives CDR1 SQVTM, CDR2 ANQGSEA. The V end lost 4 bases, the J end lost 1 base, and 7 bases lay between the germline ends. The table came from immunoSEQ multiplex PCR; TCRdb's copy has only in-frame clones and leaves some out. The table has 120,000 to 150,000 clones, 75% to 95% seen once. The sample originates from a study of control samples from healthy donors and cancer patients. This rearrangement joins TRBV29-1 to TRBJ1-1; D gene unclear. This TCR derives from a man younger than 40 in good health. Sample: blood. As DNA, the CDR3 is TGCAGCGTTGTACGGACGAACACTGAAGCTTTCTTT. Protein: CSVVRTNTEAFF.